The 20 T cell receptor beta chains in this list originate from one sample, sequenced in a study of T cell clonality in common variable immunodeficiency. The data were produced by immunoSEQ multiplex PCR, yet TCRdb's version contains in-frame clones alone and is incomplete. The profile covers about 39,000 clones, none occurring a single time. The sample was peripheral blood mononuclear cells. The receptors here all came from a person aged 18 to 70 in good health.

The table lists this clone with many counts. The CDR3: CSARHGLAGLPEQYF. CDR3 DNA, as far as it was read: TGCAGTGCTAGACACGGACTAGCGGGACTTCCCGAG. The J gene is TRBJ2-7, the V gene TRBV20-1; 12 nucleotides align to TRBD2. The CDR3 end lies 3 residues beyond the end of the read and is filled in from the germline J gene. The CDR3 loop spans 15 amino acids. Germline lookup yields CDR1 DFQATT and CDR2 SNEGSKA (reference sequence). Unmatched junction bases numbered 8, after V lost 2 bases and J lost 6 bases.

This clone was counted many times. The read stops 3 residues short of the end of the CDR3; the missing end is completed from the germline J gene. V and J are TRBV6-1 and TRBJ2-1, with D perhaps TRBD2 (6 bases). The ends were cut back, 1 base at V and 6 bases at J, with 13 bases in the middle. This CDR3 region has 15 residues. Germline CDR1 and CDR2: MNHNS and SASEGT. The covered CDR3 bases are TGTGCCAGCAGTGAAGGGGCTAGCGTTCCCAATGAG. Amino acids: CASSEGASVPNE. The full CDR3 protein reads CASSEGASVPNEQFF.

The part of the CDR3 DNA that was read is TGTGCCAGCAGCTCGTCAGGGGTGTACAATCAGCCG. As protein: CASSSSGVYNQP. The whole CDR3 sequence is CASSSSGVYNQPQYF. The rearrangement uses TRBV7-2 and TRBJ2-3; tentatively, D is TRBD1 (6 bases). The missing CDR3 end, 3 residues past where the read stops, is filled in from the germline J gene. CDR3 length equals 15 residues. The germline V gene has CDR1 SGHTA and CDR2 FQGNSA.

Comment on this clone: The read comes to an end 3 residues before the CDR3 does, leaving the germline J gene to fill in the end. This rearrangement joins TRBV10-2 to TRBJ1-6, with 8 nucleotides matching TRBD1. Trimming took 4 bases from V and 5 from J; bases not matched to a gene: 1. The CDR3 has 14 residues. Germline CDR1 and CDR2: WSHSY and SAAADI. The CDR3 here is CASSVGQDNSPLHF. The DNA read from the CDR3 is TGCGCCAGCAGTGTGGGACAGGATAATTCACCC.

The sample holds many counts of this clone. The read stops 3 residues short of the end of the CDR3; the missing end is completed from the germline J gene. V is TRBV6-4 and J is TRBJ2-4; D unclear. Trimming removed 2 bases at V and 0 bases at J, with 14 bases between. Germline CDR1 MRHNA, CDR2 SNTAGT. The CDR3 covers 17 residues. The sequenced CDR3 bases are TGTGCCAGCAGTGACCGAAGGCAGTACCTAGCCAAAAACATT. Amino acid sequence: CASSDRRQYLAKNI. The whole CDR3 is CASSDRRQYLAKNIQYF.

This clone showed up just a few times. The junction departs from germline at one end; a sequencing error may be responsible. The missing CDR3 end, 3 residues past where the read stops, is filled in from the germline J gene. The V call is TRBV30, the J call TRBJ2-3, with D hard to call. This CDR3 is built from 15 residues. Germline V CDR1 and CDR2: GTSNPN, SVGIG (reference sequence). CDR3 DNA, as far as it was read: TGTGCCTGGAGTGAGTCTCAAGGGTTCACAGATGCG. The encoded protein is CAWSESQGFTDA. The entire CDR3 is CAWSESQGFTDAQYF.

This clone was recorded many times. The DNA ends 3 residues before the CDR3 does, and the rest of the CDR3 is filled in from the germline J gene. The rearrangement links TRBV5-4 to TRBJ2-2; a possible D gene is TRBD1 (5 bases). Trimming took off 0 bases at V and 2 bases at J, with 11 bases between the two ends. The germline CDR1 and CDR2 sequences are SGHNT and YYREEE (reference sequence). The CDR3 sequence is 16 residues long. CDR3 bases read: TGTGCCAGCAGCTTGGTACGTGGACACAACACCGGGGAG. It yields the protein CASSLVRGHNTGE. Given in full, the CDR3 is CASSLVRGHNTGELFF.

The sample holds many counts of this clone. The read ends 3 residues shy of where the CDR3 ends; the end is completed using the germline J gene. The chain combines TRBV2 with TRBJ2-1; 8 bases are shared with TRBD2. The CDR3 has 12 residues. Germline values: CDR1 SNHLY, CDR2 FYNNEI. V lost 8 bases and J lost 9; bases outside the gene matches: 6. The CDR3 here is CASAGGGVEQFF. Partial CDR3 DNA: TGTGCCAGCGCGGGGGGCGGAGTTGAG.

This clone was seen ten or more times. The DNA read from the CDR3 is TGTGCCAGCAGCGTCACCGGGACAGGGACA. Translated, it gives CASSVTGTGT. From start to end, the CDR3 is CASSVTGTGTAFF. The V gene is TRBV9, the J gene TRBJ1-1, with TRBD1 identical over 9 bases. The CDR3 end is not reached by the read, which stops 3 residues before it; the germline J gene fills it in. CDR1 SGDLS and CDR2 YYNGEE come from the germline V gene. The CDR3 sequence is 13 residues long.

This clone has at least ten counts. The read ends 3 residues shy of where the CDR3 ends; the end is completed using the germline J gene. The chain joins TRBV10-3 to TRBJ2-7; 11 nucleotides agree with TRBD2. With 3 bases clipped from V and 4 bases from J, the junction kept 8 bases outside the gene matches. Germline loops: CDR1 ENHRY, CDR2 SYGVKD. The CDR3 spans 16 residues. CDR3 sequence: CAISDPGLAGLYEQYF. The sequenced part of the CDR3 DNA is TGTGCCATCAGTGACCCCGGACTAGCGGGCCTTTACGAG.

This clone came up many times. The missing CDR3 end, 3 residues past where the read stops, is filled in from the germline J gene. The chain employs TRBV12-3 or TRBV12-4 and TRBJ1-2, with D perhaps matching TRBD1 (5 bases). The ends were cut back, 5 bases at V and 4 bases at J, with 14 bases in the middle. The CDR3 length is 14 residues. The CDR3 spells CASSRDGGSYGYTF. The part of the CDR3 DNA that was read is TGTGCCAGCAGTCGTGACGGGGGTAGCTATGGC.

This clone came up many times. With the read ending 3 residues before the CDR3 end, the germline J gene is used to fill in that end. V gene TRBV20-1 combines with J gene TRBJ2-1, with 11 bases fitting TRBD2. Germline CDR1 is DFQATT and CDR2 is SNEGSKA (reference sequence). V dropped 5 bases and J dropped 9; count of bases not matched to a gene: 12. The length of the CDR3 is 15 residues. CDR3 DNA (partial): TGCAGTGCTCCTCTTCCGACTAGCGGGATTCGTGAG. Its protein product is CSAPLPTSGIRE. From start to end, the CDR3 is CSAPLPTSGIREQFF.

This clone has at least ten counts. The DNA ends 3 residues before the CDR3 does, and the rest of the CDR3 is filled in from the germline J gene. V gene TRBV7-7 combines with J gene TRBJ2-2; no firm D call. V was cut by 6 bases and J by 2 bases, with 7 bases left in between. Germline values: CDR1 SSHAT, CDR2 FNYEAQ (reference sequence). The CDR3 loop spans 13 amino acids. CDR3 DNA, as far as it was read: TGTGCCAGCAGTCCTGTCAACACCGGGGAG. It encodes CASSPVNTGE. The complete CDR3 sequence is CASSPVNTGELFF. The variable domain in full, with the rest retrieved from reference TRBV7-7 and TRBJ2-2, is GAGVSQSPRYKVTKRGQDVTLRCDPISSHATLYWYQQALGQGPEFLTYFNYEAQPDKSGLPSDRFSAERPEGSISTLTIQRTEQRDSAMYRCASSPVNTGELFFGEGSRLTVL.

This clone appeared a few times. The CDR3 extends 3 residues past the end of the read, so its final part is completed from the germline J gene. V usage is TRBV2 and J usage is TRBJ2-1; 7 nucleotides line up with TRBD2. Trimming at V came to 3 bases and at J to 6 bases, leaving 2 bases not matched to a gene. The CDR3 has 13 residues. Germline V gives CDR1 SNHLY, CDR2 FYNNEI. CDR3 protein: CASSDWTSNEQFF. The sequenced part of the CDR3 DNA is TGTGCCAGCAGTGATTGGACTAGCAATGAG.

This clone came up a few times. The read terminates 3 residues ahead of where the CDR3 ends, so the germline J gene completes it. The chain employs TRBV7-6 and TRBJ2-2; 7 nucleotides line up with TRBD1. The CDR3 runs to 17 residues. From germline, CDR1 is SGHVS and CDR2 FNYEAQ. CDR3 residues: CASSLASGGATNEKLFF. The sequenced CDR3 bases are TGTGCCAGCAGCTTAGCGTCAGGGGGTGCAACTAATGAAAAG.

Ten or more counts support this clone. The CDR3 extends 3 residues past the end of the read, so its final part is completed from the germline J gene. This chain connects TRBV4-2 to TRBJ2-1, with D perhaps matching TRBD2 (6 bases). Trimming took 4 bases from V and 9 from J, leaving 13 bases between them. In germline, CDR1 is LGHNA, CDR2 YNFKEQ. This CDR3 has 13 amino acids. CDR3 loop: CASSRAMGGEQFF. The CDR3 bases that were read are TGTGCCAGCAGCCGTGCCATGGGGGGTGAG.

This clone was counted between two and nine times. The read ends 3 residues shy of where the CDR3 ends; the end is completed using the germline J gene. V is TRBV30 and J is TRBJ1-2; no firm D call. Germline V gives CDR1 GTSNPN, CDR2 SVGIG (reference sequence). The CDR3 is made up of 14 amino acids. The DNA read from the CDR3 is TGTGCCTGGAGCCTAGCGGGAGCCTCCTACGAC. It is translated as CAWSLAGASYD. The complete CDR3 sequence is CAWSLAGASYDYTF.

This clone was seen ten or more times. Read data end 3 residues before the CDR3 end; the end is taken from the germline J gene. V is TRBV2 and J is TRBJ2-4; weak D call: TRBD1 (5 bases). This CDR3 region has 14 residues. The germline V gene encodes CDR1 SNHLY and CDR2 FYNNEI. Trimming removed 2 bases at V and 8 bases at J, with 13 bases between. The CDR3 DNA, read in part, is TGTGCCAGCAGTGAAAACCCCAGGGTGGACATT. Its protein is CASSENPRVDI. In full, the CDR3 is CASSENPRVDIQYF.

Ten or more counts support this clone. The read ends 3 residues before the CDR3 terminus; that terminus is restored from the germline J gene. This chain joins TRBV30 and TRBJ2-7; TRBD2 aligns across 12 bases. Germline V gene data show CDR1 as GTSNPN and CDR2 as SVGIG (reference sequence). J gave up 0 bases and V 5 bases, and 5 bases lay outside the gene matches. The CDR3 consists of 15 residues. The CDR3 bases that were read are TGTGCCTGGCAGACTAGCGGGAGCCCCTCCTACGAG. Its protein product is CAWQTSGSPSYE. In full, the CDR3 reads CAWQTSGSPSYEQYF.

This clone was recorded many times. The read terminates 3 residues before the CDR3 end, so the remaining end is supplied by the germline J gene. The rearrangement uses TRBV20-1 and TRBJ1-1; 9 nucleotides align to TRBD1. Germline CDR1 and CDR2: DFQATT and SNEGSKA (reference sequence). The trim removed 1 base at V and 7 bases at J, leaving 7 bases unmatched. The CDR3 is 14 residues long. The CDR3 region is CSARVGQGVDEAFF. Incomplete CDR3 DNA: TGCAGTGCTAGAGTGGGACAGGGCGTAGATGAA.